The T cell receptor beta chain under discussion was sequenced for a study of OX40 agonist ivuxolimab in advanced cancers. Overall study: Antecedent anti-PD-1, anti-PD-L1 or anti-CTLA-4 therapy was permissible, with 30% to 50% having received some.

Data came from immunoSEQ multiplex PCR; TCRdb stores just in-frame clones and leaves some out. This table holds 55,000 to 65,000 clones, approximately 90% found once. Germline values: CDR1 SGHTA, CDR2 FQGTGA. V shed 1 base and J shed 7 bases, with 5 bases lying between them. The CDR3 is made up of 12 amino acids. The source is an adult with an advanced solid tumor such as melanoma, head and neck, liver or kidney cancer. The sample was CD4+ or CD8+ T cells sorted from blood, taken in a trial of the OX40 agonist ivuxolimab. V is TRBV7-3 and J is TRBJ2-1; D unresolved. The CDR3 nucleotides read TGTGCCAGCAGCTTAATGCCAAATGAGCAGTTCTTC. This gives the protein CASSLMPNEQFF. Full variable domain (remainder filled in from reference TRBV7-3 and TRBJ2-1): GAGVSQTPSNKVTEKGKYVELRCDPISGHTALYWYRQSLGQGPEFLIYFQGTGAADDSGLPNDRFFAVRPEGSVSTLKIQRTERGDSAVYLCASSLMPNEQFFGPGTRLTVL.